The present TCR beta chain was sequenced within a study of CXCR3-negative and CXCR3-positive naive CD8 T cells (dated by TCRdb to 2018 to 2020). Broadly, across the study: In total, some 140 million TRB reads were obtained, or roughly 1.5 +/- 0.3 million reads per library. Naive subsets from five or six donors and memory cells from 3 donors were included in the TRBV-TRBJ cluster analysis. Data from around 11 donors, pooled across two independent experiments, went into the diversity and physicochemical repertoire analyses. What the authors observed across the whole study: Because surface CD5, which has been linked to self-reactivity in mice, was comparable between naive subsets, TCR interaction strength was also inferred from TRB CDR3 physicochemical properties. Because CXCR3 expression was partially decreased after cryopreservation, freshly isolated PBMCs were used for most assays. Comparably high repertoire diversity was found in both naive subsets, whereas much lower repertoire diversity was found in memory CD8+ T cells. TRB CDR3s from CXCR3-positive naive cells showed higher hydrophobicity (lower Kidera factor 4), lower energy, and higher strength and volume indices than CXCR3-negative naive cells. Similar TRBV-TRBJ usage was shown by naive CXCR3-negative and CXCR3-positive cells from the same donor, whereas distinct patterns were shown by memory cells.

A remark on this clonotype: What this receptor recognizes is not known.

The sequencer was a NextSeq 550. The Human TCR Profiling Kit (MiLaboratory) was used to prepare UMI-labeled 5' RACE TRB cDNA libraries. The full amount of extracted RNA was used for cDNA synthesis, and the full amount of resulting cDNA was used for PCR amplification. The libraries were made side by side, with each library going through the same number of PCR cycles. The study's own analysis went as follows. About 57,000 +/- 9,900 unique UMI-labeled TRB cDNA molecules per library were extracted with MIGEC and MiXCR, with at least two reads per UMI required. Each library averaged about 40,000 +/- 10,000 functional in-frame TRB CDR3 nucleotide clonotypes without stop codons. After each sample was downsampled to 5000 UMI-labeled TRB molecules, VDJtools was used to calculate diversity metrics such as normalized Shannon-Wiener and Chao1. Clonotype-size-weighted physicochemical properties of the central five CDR3 residues (interaction energy, strength, volume and Kidera factor 4) were computed in VDJtools. Reads reprocessed by TCRdb are summarized as one entry per CDR3 protein sequence, and DNA is absent. The V and J calls, along with clone size, are taken from TCRdb and not from the paper's own processing. Per the sample table, the count is about 110,000 distinct CDR3 sequences. Roughly 0.38% of the sample lies in the top ten.

The CDR3 covers 18 residues, taking in both the cysteine and the phenylalanine. Only the protein is available. CDR1 MNHNS and CDR2 SASEGT are derived from the germline V gene. For each CD8+ T cell subset, flow sorting was done in triplicate, and under 350,000 cells per subset went directly into RLT lysis buffer. To exclude memory contaminants, naive CD8+ T cells were stringently defined as CD45RO-CCR7+CD27+CD95-. Peripheral blood mononuclear cells were isolated from buffy coats using standard density gradient centrifugation. A FACSAria III was used to flow-sort naive CD8+ T cells into CXCR3-negative and CXCR3-positive populations. Total RNA was extracted from sorted cells with an RNeasy Mini Kit.

The V and J genes are TRBV6-1 and TRBJ1-5. This receptor was identified in a human donor in good health. Some clones in this sample may be carry-over from other donors' samples. Sequenced sample: naive CXCR3+ CD8+ T cells from blood. The cell subset or site label corresponds to: CD45RO-CCR7+CD27+CD95- naive CD8+ T cells expressing CXCR3 (TNR3+). The CDR3 region has the sequence CASSEKSPEHPNNQPQHF.